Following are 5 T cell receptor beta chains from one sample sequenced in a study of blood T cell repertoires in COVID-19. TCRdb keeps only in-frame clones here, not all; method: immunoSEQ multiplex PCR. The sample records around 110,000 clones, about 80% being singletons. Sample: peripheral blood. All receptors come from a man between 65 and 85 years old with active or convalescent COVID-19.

CDR3 sequence (DNA): TGCGCCAGCAGCTTGGCCAGCGGGAGTATTGCCTACAATGAGCAGTTCTTC. The encoded protein is CASSLASGSIAYNEQFF. The chain recombines TRBV5-1 with TRBJ2-1, with 8 nucleotides matching TRBD2. The V segment lost 0 bases and the J segment 2 bases; nucleotides outside the gene matches: 7. This CDR3 spans 17 amino acids. Germline CDR1 and CDR2: SGHRS and YFSETQ.

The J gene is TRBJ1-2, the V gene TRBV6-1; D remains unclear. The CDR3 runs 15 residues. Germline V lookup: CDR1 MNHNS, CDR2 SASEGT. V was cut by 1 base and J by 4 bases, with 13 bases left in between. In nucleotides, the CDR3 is TGTGCCAGCAGTGAAGTGGCCAACCCCACCTATGGCTACACCTTC. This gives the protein CASSEVANPTYGYTF.

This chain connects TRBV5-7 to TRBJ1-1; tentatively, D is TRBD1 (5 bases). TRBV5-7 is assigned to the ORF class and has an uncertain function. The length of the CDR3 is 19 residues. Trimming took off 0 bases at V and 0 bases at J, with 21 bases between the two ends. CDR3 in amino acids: CASSLVPGVRQNLNTEAFF. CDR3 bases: TGTGCCAGCAGCTTGGTGCCGGGGGTGAGACAAAACTTGAACACTGAAGCTTTCTTT.

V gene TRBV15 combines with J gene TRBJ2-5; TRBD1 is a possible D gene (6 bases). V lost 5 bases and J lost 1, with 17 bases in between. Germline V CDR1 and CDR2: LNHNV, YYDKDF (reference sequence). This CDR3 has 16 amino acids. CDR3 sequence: CATSGWARGSQETQYF. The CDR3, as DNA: TGTGCCACCAGCGGATGGGCCAGGGGTTCCCAAGAGACCCAGTACTTC.

The CDR3 loop is CASGLGQGARSPLHF. Here the CDR3 DNA reads TGTGCTAGTGGTTTGGGACAGGGGGCTCGATCACCCCTCCACTTT. The chain uses TRBV12-5 and TRBJ1-6, with 10 bases that match TRBD1. The V gene end was trimmed by 1 base and the J gene end by 10 bases; junction bases not matched to a gene: 4. Per germline, CDR1 LGHNT and CDR2 FRNRAP. This CDR3 has 15 residues.